Here is one T cell receptor (beta chain) with its context. Its target is not known. Additional DNA sequences in this sample encode the identical CDR3. This was the immunoSEQ version 4 assay in survey mode. This table comes from immunoSEQ multiplex PCR, and its TCRdb copy is limited to in-frame clones, with some not included. Of tens of thousands of clones in the sample, roughly four fifths are singletons; the top ten hold around 0.86%. This entry belongs to a study of persistence of HIV-infected CD4 T cells. Across the whole study: Donors had been on suppressive ART for a median of 8 years.

Cells were stimulated with CMV-infected fibroblast lysates at 8 to 10 ug/mL. CD40L-negative CD69-negative CD45RO-high memory CD4+ T cells were sorted as populations depleted of antigen-responding cells. CD4+ T cell counts exceeded 400 cells/uL; CMV serology was positive. CD8-depleted PBMCs were stimulated 15 to 20 hours with anti-CD28/CD49d costimulation, CD40-blocking antibody and enfuvirtide. The specimen comprised CD4+ T cells sorted from PBMCs after roughly 18-hour stimulation, sampled from a patient who received antiretroviral therapy. This sequence originates from an adult man with HIV who was CMV-seropositive.

This chain's CDR3 is CASSPRGRGGADEQFF. CDR3 coding DNA: TGTGCCAGTAGTCCCCGGGGGCGGGGGGGTGCCGATGAGCAGTTCTTC. This sequence joins TRBV19 and TRBJ2-1; 9 bases align to TRBD2. CDR3 length equals 16 residues. The germline V gene encodes CDR1 LNHDA and CDR2 SQIVND (reference sequence). V lost 5 bases, J lost 8 bases, and 13 bases stayed unmatched. Filled out from reference TRBV19 and TRBJ2-1, the complete variable domain reads DGGITQSPKYLFRKEGQNVTLSCEQNLNHDAMYWYRQDPGQGLRLIYYSQIVNDFQKGDIAEGYSVSREKKESFPLTVTSAQKNPTAFYLCASSPRGRGGADEQFFGPGTRLTVL.